The 26 T cell receptor beta chains below were found in one sample sequenced in a study of cytotoxic CD8 clonotypes in ibrutinib-treated CLL. Sequencing used immunoSEQ multiplex PCR; TCRdb keeps in-frame clones, though not all of them. The repertoire holds around 310,000 clones, with around four fifths as singletons. The sample here was PBMCs, taken before ibrutinib treatment. All receptors come from a human donor with chronic lymphocytic leukemia.

This clone was seen only once. The chain uses TRBV7-9 and TRBJ2-5, with a tentative D call TRBD1 (6 bases). Germline V CDR1 and CDR2: SEHNR, FQNEAQ (reference sequence). The CDR3 extends over 17 amino acids. Trimming stripped 5 bases from V and 1 base from J, with 20 bases between. As DNA, the CDR3 is TGTGCCAGCAGCGTACTACCCCTTGGGACAACCCAAGAGACCCAGTACTTC. Encoded protein: CASSVLPLGTTQETQYF.

This clone was observed a few times. This chain connects TRBV13 to TRBJ1-4; no definite D call. The germline gives CDR1 PRHDT, CDR2 FYEKMQ (reference sequence). This CDR3 is built from 17 residues. V was trimmed by 3 bases and J by 11 bases, leaving 25 bases between them. The DNA for the CDR3 is TGTGCCAGCAGCTTCCTACGGTATTCATTTGACAAGTCGAAACTGTTTTTT. Amino acid sequence: CASSFLRYSFDKSKLFF.

This sequence joins TRBV4-3 and TRBJ2-4, with unresolved D. V lost 1 base, J lost 7 bases, and 8 bases lay in between. The V gene's germline CDR1 is LGHNA and CDR2 YSLEER. The CDR3 consists of 13 residues. This CDR3 reads CASSQVLSNIQYF. The CDR3 DNA follows: TGCGCCAGCAGCCAAGTTCTGAGTAACATTCAGTACTTC.

The V call is TRBV10-1, the J call TRBJ2-7; D is unclear. Trimming removed 4 bases from V and 3 bases from J, with 7 bases in between. CDR1 and CDR2 from the germline V gene are WNHNN and SYGVQD (reference sequence). The CDR3 consists of 12 residues. CDR3 bases: TGCGCCAGCAGTGTTACGAGCTACGAGCAGTACTTC. Translated, it gives CASSVTSYEQYF.

The chain employs TRBV5-1 and TRBJ2-2, with 11 bases matching TRBD2. Unmatched junction bases numbered 6, after V lost 0 bases and J lost 2 bases. Germline values: CDR1 SGHRS, CDR2 YFSETQ. This CDR3 contains 18 residues. CDR3 loop: CASSLAPGTSGNTGELFF. CDR3 nucleotide sequence: TGCGCCAGCAGCTTGGCCCCCGGGACTAGCGGCAACACCGGGGAGCTGTTTTTT. Drawing the rest from reference TRBV5-1 and TRBJ2-2, the complete variable domain is KAGVTQTPRYLIKTRGQQVTLSCSPISGHRSVSWYQQTPGQGLQFLFEYFSETQRNKGNFPGRFSGRQFSNSRSEMNVSTLELGDSALYLCASSLAPGTSGNTGELFFGEGSRLTVL.

The rearrangement uses TRBV11-2 and TRBJ2-5; D remains unclear. V was cut by 0 bases and J by 8 bases, with 10 bases left in between. From germline, CDR1 is SGHAT and CDR2 FQNNGV. The CDR3 spans 13 residues. The CDR3 nucleotides read TGTGCCAGCAGCTTAGAGTTAGGGCGAACCCAGTACTTC. It is translated as CASSLELGRTQYF.

This clone was detected only once. V and J are TRBV28 and TRBJ2-2, with a tentative D call TRBD1 (5 bases). The CDR3 consists of 16 residues. Germline loops: CDR1 MDHEN, CDR2 SYDVKM. The V end lost 3 bases, the J end lost 4 bases, and 15 bases lay between the germline ends. The CDR3 loop reads CASSFLGRVGTGELFF. DNA of the CDR3: TGTGCCAGCAGTTTTCTTGGCAGGGTCGGCACCGGGGAGCTGTTTTTT.

J is TRBJ1-5 and V is TRBV23-1; TRBD1 agrees at 7 bases. TRBV23-1 is an open reading frame whose function is uncertain. V was pared by 2 bases and J by 0 bases, with 4 bases of the junction left unmatched. The CDR3 length is 16 residues. For the CDR3, the DNA is TGCGCCAGCAGTCAACCGGGACAGTATAGCAATCAGCCCCAGCATTTT. Translation gives CASSQPGQYSNQPQHF.

V and J are TRBV18 and TRBJ2-7; 10 positions agree with TRBD1. The CDR3 has 15 residues. The germline CDR1 and CDR2 sequences are KGHSH and LQKENI. The junction had 6 bases not matched to a gene; V was cut back by 1 base and J by 6 bases. The CDR3 DNA sequence: TGTGCCAGCTCACCACAGGGACAGGGGATGGGCGAGCAGTACTTC. This gives the protein CASSPQGQGMGEQYF.

The J gene is TRBJ2-7, the V gene TRBV7-9; D gene ambiguous. Trimming left V 1 base short and J 6 bases short, with 10 bases between. The CDR3 has 13 residues. The V gene's germline CDR1 is SEHNR and CDR2 FQNEAQ (reference sequence). The CDR3 sequence is CASSLVALAEQYF. Here the CDR3 DNA reads TGTGCCAGCAGCTTAGTGGCCCTTGCCGAGCAGTACTTC. Full variable domain (remainder filled in from reference TRBV7-9 and TRBJ2-7): DTGVSQNPRHKITKRGQNVTFRCDPISEHNRLYWYRQTLGQGPEFLTYFQNEAQLEKSRLLSDRFSAERPKGSFSTLEIQRTEQGDSAMYLCASSLVALAEQYFGPGTRLTVT.

This clone appeared a single time. The chain has TRBV7-9 and TRBJ2-3; D remains ambiguous. There are 16 residues in the CDR3. CDR1 SEHNR and CDR2 FQNEAQ come from the germline V gene (reference sequence). V lost 3 bases to trimming and J lost 4 bases, with 17 bases between them. CDR3 DNA: TGTGCCAGCAGCTTGTTTGAGGCCAACGGAGCAGATACGCAGTATTTT. It encodes CASSLFEANGADTQYF.

The rearrangement joins TRBV25-1 to TRBJ1-3, with unresolved D. V lost 2 bases, J lost 2 bases, and 10 bases lay in between. CDR1 MGHDK and CDR2 SYGVNS come from the germline V gene. CDR3 size: 15 residues. CDR3 sequence: CASSEASRAGNTIYF. The CDR3 nucleotides read TGTGCCAGCAGTGAAGCTAGCCGAGCTGGAAACACCATATATTTT.

The chain combines TRBV4-3 with TRBJ1-4, with a weak D call TRBD1 (5 bases). Germline assignment: CDR1 LGHNA and CDR2 YSLEER. The CDR3 has 16 residues. Trimming removed 4 bases from V and 6 bases from J, with 18 bases in between. In DNA form, the CDR3 reads TGCGCCAGCAGCCCCAATTTGGACACAGCTTATGAAAAACTGTTTTTT. Residues: CASSPNLDTAYEKLFF.

V gene TRBV4-3 combines with J gene TRBJ1-4; D unresolved. Trimming cost V 0 bases and J 0 bases, with 5 bases left between them. This CDR3 is 15 amino acids long. The V gene's germline CDR1 is LGHNA and CDR2 YSLEER. The CDR3 nucleotides are TGCGCCAGCAGCCAAGACAGGACAACTAATGAAAAACTGTTTTTT. The encoded protein is CASSQDRTTNEKLFF.

This clone was counted only a few times. This sequence joins TRBV28 and TRBJ1-6, with D unclear. This CDR3 comprises 15 residues. CDR1 MDHEN and CDR2 SYDVKM come from the germline V gene. V dropped 6 bases and J dropped 8 bases, with 17 bases sitting between them. In nucleotides, the CDR3 is TGTGCCAGCAGCCCTGTTGCAGGCGGACATTCACCCCTCCACTTT. This gives the protein CASSPVAGGHSPLHF.

This clone was found a few times. In DNA form, the CDR3 reads TGCGCCAGCAGCCAAGATTTTGCCGGCTACACCTTC. It specifies CASSQDFAGYTF. The chain employs TRBV4-3 and TRBJ1-2; no firm D call. Trimming removed 0 bases at V and 8 bases at J, with 7 bases between. The CDR3 consists of 12 residues. Germline V gene lookup returns CDR1 LGHNA and CDR2 YSLEER.

The chain has TRBV7-9 and TRBJ2-7, with TRBD1 identical over 8 bases. This CDR3 is 14 amino acids long. V trimming: 2 bases; J trimming: 4 bases; junction bases outside the gene matches: 4. Germline V CDR1 and CDR2: SEHNR, FQNEAQ (reference sequence). CDR3 sequence: CASSLTGGWYEQYF. As DNA, the CDR3 is TGTGCCAGCAGCTTAACAGGGGGATGGTACGAGCAGTACTTC.

This chain connects TRBV9 to TRBJ2-1; TRBD2 might be the D (6 bases). V shed 1 base and J shed 1 base, with 9 bases lying between them. CDR1 and CDR2 (germline): SGDLS, YYNGEE. The CDR3 loop spans 15 amino acids. In nucleotides, the CDR3 is TGTGCCAGCAGCGTACTGGCGGGATCCTACAATGAGCAGTTCTTC. It specifies CASSVLAGSYNEQFF.

The chain joins TRBV10-2 to TRBJ2-3; unclear D gene. The germline V and J ends were trimmed by 6 bases and 0 bases, with 10 bases remaining between them. The CDR3 consists of 14 residues. Germline V lookup: CDR1 WSHSY, CDR2 SAAADI. This CDR3 reads CASSLWGSTDTQYF. The CDR3 DNA follows: TGCGCCAGCAGCCTATGGGGAAGCACAGATACGCAGTATTTT.

The chain is built from TRBV27 and TRBJ1-1; 7 nucleotides match TRBD1. The V segment lost 2 bases and the J segment 1 base; nucleotides outside the gene matches: 7. Germline V gene lookup returns CDR1 MNHEY and CDR2 SMNVEV (reference sequence). The CDR3 has 16 residues. CDR3 nucleotide sequence: TGTGCCAGCAGTTTACGTTTCGCAGGGGGGAACACTGAAGCTTTCTTT. Its protein product is CASSLRFAGGNTEAFF.

The chain has TRBV5-1 and TRBJ2-2, with 7 bases that match TRBD2. The CDR3 runs to 15 residues. Germline CDR1 is SGHRS and CDR2 is YFSETQ. The trim removed 4 bases at V and 4 bases at J, leaving 7 bases unmatched. The CDR3 sequence is CASSRGGGSTGELFF. CDR3 coding DNA: TGCGCCAGCAGCCGCGGGGGAGGCAGCACCGGGGAGCTGTTTTTT.

J is TRBJ1-5 and V is TRBV29-1; D is ambiguous. Germline CDR1 reads SQVTM; CDR2 reads ANQGSEA. The CDR3 consists of 12 residues. Trimming left V 4 bases short and J 7 bases short, with 11 bases between. CDR3 loop: CSVVVEGQPQHF. CDR3 bases: TGCAGCGTTGTCGTCGAAGGACAGCCCCAGCATTTT.

This clone occurred a few times. The gene calls are TRBV30 and TRBJ1-1, with D unclear. Trimming took off 2 bases at V and 1 base at J, with 11 bases between the two ends. The CDR3 is made up of 14 amino acids. Germline CDR1 GTSNPN, CDR2 SVGIG (reference sequence). For the CDR3, the DNA is TGTGCCTGGAGTCCGGGGTTGGGGAACACTGAAGCTTTCTTT. It codes for CAWSPGLGNTEAFF. The whole variable domain, filled in from reference TRBV30 and TRBJ1-1, reads SQTIHQWPATLVQPVGSPLSLECTVEGTSNPNLYWYRQAAGRGLQLLFYSVGIGQISSEVPQNLSASRPQDRQFILSSKKLLLSDSGFYLCAWSPGLGNTEAFFGQGTRLTVV.

The chain carries TRBV14 and TRBJ1-2, with D uncertain. The CDR3 extends over 15 amino acids. The germline V gene has CDR1 SGHDN and CDR2 FVKESK. With 0 bases removed from V and 4 bases from J, the gap between germline ends came to 12 bases. The CDR3 here is CASSQDRKGFYGYTF. CDR3 DNA sequence: TGTGCCAGCAGCCAAGACAGGAAGGGTTTCTATGGCTACACCTTC.

V gene TRBV6-5 combines with J gene TRBJ1-5, with D uncertain. The ends were cut back, 2 bases at V and 6 bases at J, with 14 bases in the middle. The germline CDR1 and CDR2 sequences are MNHEY and SVGAGI. CDR3 length: 15 residues. The CDR3 here is CASSYTGFAFQPQHF. As DNA, the CDR3 is TGTGCCAGCAGTTACACTGGCTTTGCGTTTCAGCCCCAGCATTTT.

The rearrangement joins TRBV30 to TRBJ1-1, with D uncertain. Per germline, CDR1 GTSNPN and CDR2 SVGIG (reference sequence). The CDR3 has 14 residues. DNA for the CDR3: TGTGCTCTACTGATCCCTCATGGGGACACTGAAGCTTTCTTT. This sequence encodes CALLIPHGDTEAFF. Filled out from reference TRBV30 and TRBJ1-1, the complete variable domain reads SQTIHQWPATLVQPVGSPLSLECTVEGTSNPNLYWYRQAAGRGLQLLFYSVGIGQISSEVPQNLSASRPQDRQFILSSKKLLLSDSGFYLCALLIPHGDTEAFFGQGTRLTVV.